This T cell receptor beta chain was captured by sequencing in a study of shared clonotypes between healthy human individuals. Profiling relied on immunoSEQ multiplex PCR, and the TCRdb table lists in-frame clones only, not all of them. The table records approximately 1,000,000 clones, about 72% of them present only once. CDR3 length: 17 amino acids. With V trimmed by 4 bases and J by 7 bases, 13 bases remained unmatched. In germline, CDR1 is SGHRS, CDR2 YFSETQ. J is TRBJ2-1 and V is TRBV5-1; 11 bases match TRBD2. The sequenced sample was memory CD4+ T cells from PBMCs. Subset in this sample: CD45RA-negative fraction. This receptor was identified in a man between 18 and 35 years old in good health. Some clones in this sample may be carry-over from other donors' samples. CDR3 nucleotide sequence: TGCGCCAGCAGCCCCTATAGCGGGAGGGCCCGGGGGAATGAGCAGTTCTTC. Residues: CASSPYSGRARGNEQFF. The variable domain in full, completed from reference TRBV5-1 and TRBJ2-1, reads KAGVTQTPRYLIKTRGQQVTLSCSPISGHRSVSWYQQTPGQGLQFLFEYFSETQRNKGNFPGRFSGRQFSNSRSEMNVSTLELGDSALYLCASSPYSGRARGNEQFFGPGTRLTVL.